This T cell receptor (beta chain) was retrieved from a study of blood T cell repertoires in COVID-19. Sequencing used immunoSEQ multiplex PCR; TCRdb keeps in-frame clones, though not all of them. The data contain 55,000 to 80,000 clones, 78% of them seen just once; the ten biggest clones take up around 14%. The CDR3 has 16 residues. J was trimmed by 4 bases and V by 6 bases; bases with no gene match: 10. Looked up from germline, CDR1 is SNHLY and CDR2 is FYNNEI. Sequenced material: peripheral blood. This sequence joins TRBV2 and TRBJ2-2; 8 bases line up with TRBD1. The source is a man in his 60s with COVID-19, enrolled during active disease. The CDR3 sequence: CASSPDRVSLTGELFF. The CDR3 DNA reads TGTGCCAGCAGCCCGGACAGGGTCTCCCTCACCGGGGAGCTGTTTTTT.